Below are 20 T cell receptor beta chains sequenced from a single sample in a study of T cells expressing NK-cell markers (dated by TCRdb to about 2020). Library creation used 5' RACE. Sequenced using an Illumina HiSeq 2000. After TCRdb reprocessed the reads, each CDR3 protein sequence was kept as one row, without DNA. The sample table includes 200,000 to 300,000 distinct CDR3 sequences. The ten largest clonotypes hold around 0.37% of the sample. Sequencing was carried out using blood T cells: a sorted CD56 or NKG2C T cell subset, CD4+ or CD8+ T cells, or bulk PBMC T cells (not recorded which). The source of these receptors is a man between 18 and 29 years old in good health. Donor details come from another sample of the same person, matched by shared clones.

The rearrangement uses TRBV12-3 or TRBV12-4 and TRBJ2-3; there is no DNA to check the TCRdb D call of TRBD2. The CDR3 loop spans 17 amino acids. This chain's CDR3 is CASSPPGTSGRADTQYF.

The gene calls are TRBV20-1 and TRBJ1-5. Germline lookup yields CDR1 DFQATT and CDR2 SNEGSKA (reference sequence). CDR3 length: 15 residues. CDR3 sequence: CSARGGRGGNQPQHF.

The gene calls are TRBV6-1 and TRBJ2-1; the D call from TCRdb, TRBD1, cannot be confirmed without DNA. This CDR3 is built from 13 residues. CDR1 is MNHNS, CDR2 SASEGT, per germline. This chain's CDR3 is CASRLRGYNEQFF.

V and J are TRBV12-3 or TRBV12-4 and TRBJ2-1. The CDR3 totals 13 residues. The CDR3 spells CASSLSGKGSEFF.

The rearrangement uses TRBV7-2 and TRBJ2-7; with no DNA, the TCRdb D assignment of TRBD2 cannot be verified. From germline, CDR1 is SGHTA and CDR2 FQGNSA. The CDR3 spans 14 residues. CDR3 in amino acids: CASRPRLAAYEQYF.

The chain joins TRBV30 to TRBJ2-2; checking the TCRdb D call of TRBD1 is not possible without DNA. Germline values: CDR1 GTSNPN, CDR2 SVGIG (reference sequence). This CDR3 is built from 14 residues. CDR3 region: CAWIPDRRTGELFF.

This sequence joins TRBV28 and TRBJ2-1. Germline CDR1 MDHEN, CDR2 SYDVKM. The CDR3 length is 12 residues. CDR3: CASTSRTEEQFF.

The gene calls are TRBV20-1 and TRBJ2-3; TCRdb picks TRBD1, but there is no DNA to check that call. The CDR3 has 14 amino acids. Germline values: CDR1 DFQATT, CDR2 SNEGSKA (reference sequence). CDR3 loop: CSASRGQDADTQYF.

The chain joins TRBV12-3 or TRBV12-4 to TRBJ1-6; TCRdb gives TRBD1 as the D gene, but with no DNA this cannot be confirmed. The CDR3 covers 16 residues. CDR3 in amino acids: CASSPPGAAYNSPLHF.

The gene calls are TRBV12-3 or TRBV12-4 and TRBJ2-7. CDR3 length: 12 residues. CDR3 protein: CASSENIYEQYF.

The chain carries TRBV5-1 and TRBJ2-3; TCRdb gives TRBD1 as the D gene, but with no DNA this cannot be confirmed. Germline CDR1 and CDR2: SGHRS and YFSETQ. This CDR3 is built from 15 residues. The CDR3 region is CASSPGDKNTDTQYF.

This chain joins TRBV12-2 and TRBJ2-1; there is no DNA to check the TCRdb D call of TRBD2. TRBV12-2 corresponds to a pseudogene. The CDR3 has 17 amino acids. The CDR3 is CASRYGTSEIASDEQFF.

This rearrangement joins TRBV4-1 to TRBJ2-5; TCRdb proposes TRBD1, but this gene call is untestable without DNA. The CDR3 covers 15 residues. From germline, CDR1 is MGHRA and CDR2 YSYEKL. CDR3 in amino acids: CASSQIYRGRETQYF.

Here the CDR3 reads CASSGGQGEINEQFF. The chain couples TRBV25-1 to TRBJ2-1; the TRBD1 assignment by TCRdb is unverifiable without DNA. This CDR3 spans 15 amino acids. Germline V lookup: CDR1 MGHDK, CDR2 SYGVNS.

CDR3 loop: CASSLGRKVATNEKLFF. V and J are TRBV7-7 and TRBJ1-4. The CDR3 is made up of 17 amino acids. The germline V gene has CDR1 SSHAT and CDR2 FNYEAQ (reference sequence).

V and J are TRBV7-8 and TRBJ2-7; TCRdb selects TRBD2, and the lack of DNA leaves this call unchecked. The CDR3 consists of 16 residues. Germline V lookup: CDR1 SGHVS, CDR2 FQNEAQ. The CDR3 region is CASSFSSGGRIREQYF.

This chain's CDR3 is CASSQELLASSYEQYF. This sequence joins TRBV4-1 and TRBJ2-7. Per germline, CDR1 MGHRA and CDR2 YSYEKL. This CDR3 is 16 amino acids long.

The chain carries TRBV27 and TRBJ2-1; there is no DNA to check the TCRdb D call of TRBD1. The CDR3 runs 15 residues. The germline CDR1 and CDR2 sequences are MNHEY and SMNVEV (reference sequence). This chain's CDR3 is CASSLVVPLRGTQFF.

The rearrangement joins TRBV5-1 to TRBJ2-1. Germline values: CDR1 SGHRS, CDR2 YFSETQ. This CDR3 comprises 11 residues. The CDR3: CASSLDQGAFF.

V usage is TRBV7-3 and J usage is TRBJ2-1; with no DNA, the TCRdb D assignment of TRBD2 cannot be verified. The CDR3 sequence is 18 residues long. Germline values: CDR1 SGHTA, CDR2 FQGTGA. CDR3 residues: CASSFGLAGGFTYNEQFF.